The following is a T cell receptor beta chain sequence with its context. This entry is derived from a study of tumor-infiltrating lymphocytes in localized non-small cell lung cancer. The CDR3 consists of 15 residues. Losses at the gene ends were 5 bases for V and 5 bases for J; bases not matched to a gene: 11. Germline V gene sequence: CDR1 SGHAT, CDR2 FQNNGV. TCRdb's table, derived via immunoSEQ multiplex PCR, lists solely in-frame clones and lacks some. Of about 16,000 clones listed, around 63% are singletons. Material: lung tumor tissue. The receptor was derived from a human donor with non-small cell lung cancer. The chain carries TRBV11-2 and TRBJ2-7; the match to TRBD1 covers 8 bases. The CDR3 sequence: CASSASRTGRDEQYF. The CDR3 nucleotides read TGTGCCAGCAGCGCTAGCCGGACAGGGCGGGACGAGCAGTACTTC.